One TCR beta chain is described in this entry. Its antigen is unidentified. The V and J ends lost 1 base and 4 bases respectively, with 10 bases between them. The germline V gene has CDR1 SEHNR and CDR2 FQNEAQ (reference sequence). The length of the CDR3 is 15 residues. This sample was taken from a study of PD-1 blockade in classical Hodgkin lymphoma. Overall study findings and caveats: Complete responders had baseline diversity similar to newly diagnosed patients.

Sequenced by immunoSEQ multiplex PCR; TCRdb stores in-frame clones only, minus some. The table has 25,000 to 30,000 clones, roughly 80% seen once; the top ten hold about 0.62%. Time point described: cycle 4 day 1 (C4D1), after five to seven weeks of nivolumab. Autologous stem cell transplantation was followed by relapse in every patient, and brentuximab vedotin exposure varied. CD4+ T cells were purified from thawed PBMCs by magnetic negative selection. This TCR was recovered from a human donor with classical Hodgkin lymphoma. This specimen consisted of CD4+ T cells from blood, obtained before the fourth cycle of nivolumab. This rearrangement joins TRBV7-9 to TRBJ1-4; D is ambiguous. The CDR3: CASSLGGYDNEKLFF. For the CDR3, the DNA is TGTGCCAGCAGCTTAGGAGGGTATGATAATGAAAAACTGTTTTTT. Full variable domain (outside the CDR3, taken from reference TRBV7-9 and TRBJ1-4): DTGVSQNPRHKITKRGQNVTFRCDPISEHNRLYWYRQTLGQGPEFLTYFQNEAQLEKSRLLSDRFSAERPKGSFSTLEIQRTEQGDSAMYLCASSLGGYDNEKLFFGSGTQLSVL.